This TCR beta chain was recovered during a study of cytotoxic CD8 clonotypes in ibrutinib-treated CLL (dated by TCRdb to about 2021). In the study overall: The cohort had over ten relapsed/refractory and more than 14 treatment-naive patients; under 18 were IGHV unmutated. Partial responses were observed in 24 patients and complete responses in 2; after a median follow-up of around 68 months, remission was maintained in approximately 14 patients and progression was observed in around twelve. Samples at response were collected after a median of around twelve months of treatment, with a range of roughly 6 to 36 months. Samples averaged roughly 280,000 productive templates and 80,000 to 100,000 productive rearrangements. Longitudinal samples were obtainable from 26 of the 86 participants in the trial. Cryopreserved peripheral blood mononuclear cells were obtained before treatment, at response, and at either sustained remission or disease progression. All remission and progressive disease samples were collected while patients were still receiving ibrutinib.

The sample's time point label, decoded: progressive disease on ibrutinib. For TCR beta library preparation, around 2 micrograms of genomic DNA were isolated from cryopreserved PBMCs. Longitudinal blood samples from CLL patients receiving ibrutinib monotherapy were subjected to high-throughput TCR beta sequencing. Patients were enrolled in a phase 2 open-label single-center ibrutinib monotherapy trial. With respect to this clone: Its specific antigen is unknown. Per-base qualities were not stored, and no clone one base away is much larger.

Here is what the overall study found, with its caveats: At baseline, clonality was higher than in age-matched healthy donors and showed a strong correlation with circulating CD8+ T-cell counts. Clonality rose at ibrutinib response, remained stable during sustained remission, and dropped back toward baseline at progression. Lymph node repertoires were not examined, and the timing of sampling was not matched between patients in sustained remission and those whose disease progressed. Public clonotypes were rare and either shrank or stayed stable during treatment, and the rise in clonality at ibrutinib response reflected expansion of private clonotypes.

The goal of deep resolution MiSeq sequencing was a depth between 1 in 1 million and 1 in 200,000 T cells, and coverage averaged 10x per clonotype. TCR beta libraries were generated with the immunoSEQ hsTCRB Kit. Under the source paper's analysis protocol: ImmunoSEQ Data Assistant and ImmunoSEQ Analyzer were used for data analysis, and V, D and J genes were assigned according to IMGT definitions. Clonality, which ranges from 0 to 1, was calculated by subtracting the normalized Shannon entropy of productive rearrangement frequencies from one. Only overrepresented clonotypes making up at least 0.05% of the repertoire of each patient were included in the public clonotype analysis. Fewer than 15 age-matched healthy donor repertoires from immuneACCESS served as clonality controls. The table comes from immuneACCESS by way of TCRdb, which keeps in-frame sequences with V and J called. Part of the clones is missing from these tables; in studies checked, under half for an unresolved V gene and the rest for unknown reasons. V, J and clone size derive from that table, while D and trimming were established from the DNA sequence. This sample is represented by 270,000 or so clones; around 69% of them were singletons. Approximately 5.6% of the sample comes from the top ten.

This clonotype was obtained from a human donor with chronic lymphocytic leukemia. Sequences were derived from PBMCs, sampled at disease progression, from a patient treated with ibrutinib.

The CDR3 here reads CASSGRGTGELFF. The nucleotides read TGTGCCAGCAGCGGGAGGGGGACCGGGGAGCTGTTTTTT. The chain was built from TRBV2 and TRBJ2-2; TRBD2 aligns with 8 central bases. The germline V end is reduced by 6 bases and the J end by 5 bases; junction bases left unmatched: 2. The CDR3, cysteine through phenylalanine, is 13 amino acids long. Of all the DNA, just the CDR3 is kept, 39 bases in frame from base 1. Taken from the germline V gene, the CDR1 and CDR2 loops are SNHLY and FYNNEI.